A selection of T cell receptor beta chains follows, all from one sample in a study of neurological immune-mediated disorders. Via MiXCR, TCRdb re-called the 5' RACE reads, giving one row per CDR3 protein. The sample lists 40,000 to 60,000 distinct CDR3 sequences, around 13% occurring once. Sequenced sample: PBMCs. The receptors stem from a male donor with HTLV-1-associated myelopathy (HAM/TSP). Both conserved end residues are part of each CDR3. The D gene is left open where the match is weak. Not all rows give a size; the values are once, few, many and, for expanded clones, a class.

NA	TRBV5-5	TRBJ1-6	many	TGTGCCAGCAGCTTGGCTGATTTAGTTAATTCACCCCTCCACTTT	CASSLADLVNSPLHF
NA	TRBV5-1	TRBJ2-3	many	TGCGCCAGCAGCTTAGACGGAGACCGCACAGATACGCAGTATTTT	CASSLDGDRTDTQYF
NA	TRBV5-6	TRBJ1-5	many	TGTGCCAGCAGCTTGGGAGCGGTGGAGGGCAATCAGCCCCAGCATTTT	CASSLGAVEGNQPQHF
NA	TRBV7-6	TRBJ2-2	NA	TGTGCCAGCAGCTCGGGACCCCGAGGTAATGGGAGGTTTGCCGCCGGGGAGCTGTTTTTT	CASSSGPRGNGRFAAGELFF
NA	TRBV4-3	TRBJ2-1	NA	TGCGCCAGCAGCCTAGTGGGTGAGGGGAATGAGCAGTTCTTC	CASSLVGEGNEQFF
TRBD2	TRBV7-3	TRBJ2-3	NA	TGTGCCAGCAGCTCCTGGACTAGCGGGGGCACAGATACGCAGTATTTT	CASSSWTSGGTDTQYF
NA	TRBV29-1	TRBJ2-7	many	TGCAGCGTTGACCTCCCCACATCCGCCGAGCAGTACTTC	CSVDLPTSAEQYF
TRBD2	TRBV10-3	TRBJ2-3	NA	TGTGCCACTAACCGACTAGCGGAGAGCACAGATACGCAGTATTTT	CATNRLAESTDTQYF
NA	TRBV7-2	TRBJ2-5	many	TGTGCCAGCAGCTTAGTGGTCAGGAAAGAGACCCAGTACTTC	CASSLVVRKETQYF
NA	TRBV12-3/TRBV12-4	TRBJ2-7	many	TGTGCCAGCAGTCGGGACACCCGAGGGGAGCAGTACTTC	CASSRDTRGEQYF
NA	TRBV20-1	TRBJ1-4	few	TGCAGTGCTAGGGACGGCTTTAATGAAAAACTGTTTTTT	CSARDGFNEKLFF
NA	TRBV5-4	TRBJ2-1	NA	TGTGCCAGCAGCGGGAACAGGAATAATGAGCAGTTCTTC	CASSGNRNNEQFF
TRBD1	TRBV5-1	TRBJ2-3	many	TGCGCCAGCAGCGGCGGGACAGGGGGCTCAGATACGCAGTATTTT	CASSGGTGGSDTQYF
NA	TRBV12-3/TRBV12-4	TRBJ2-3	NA	TGTGCCAGCAGCCGAGTGGATACGCAGTATTTT	CASSRVDTQYF
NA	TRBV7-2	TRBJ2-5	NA	TGTGCCAGCAGCTTAGCCAGGTTGGAGACCCAGTACTTC	CASSLARLETQYF
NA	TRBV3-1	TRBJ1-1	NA	TGTGCCAGCAGCCACAGGGACGTGACTGAAGCTTTCTTT	CASSHRDVTEAFF
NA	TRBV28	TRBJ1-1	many	TGTGCCAGCTATTACATAGGAGAAGCTTTCTTT	CASYYIGEAFF
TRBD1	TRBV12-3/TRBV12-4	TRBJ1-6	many	TGTGCCAGCAGACCAGACAGGGGCCTGGATAATTCACCCCTCCACTTT	CASRPDRGLDNSPLHF
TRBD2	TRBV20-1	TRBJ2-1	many	TGCAGTGCCGGGGGGGCCTCCTACAATGAGCAGTTCTTC	CSAGGASYNEQFF
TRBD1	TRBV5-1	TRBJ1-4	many	TGCGCCAGCAGCTTGGCCGGGACAGAGAATGAAAAACTGTTTTTT	CASSLAGTENEKLFF
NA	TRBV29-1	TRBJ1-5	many	TGCAGCGTGCGGAACCACGGGAATCAGCCCCAGCATTTT	CSVRNHGNQPQHF
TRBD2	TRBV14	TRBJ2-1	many	TGTGCCAGCAGCACAGCGGGGTCCTACAATGAGCAGTTCTTC	CASSTAGSYNEQFF
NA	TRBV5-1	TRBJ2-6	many	TGCGCCAGCAGCTCGACTGCGGGGGCCAACGTCCTGACTTTC	CASSSTAGANVLTF
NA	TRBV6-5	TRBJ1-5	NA	TGTGCAAGCAGTTCCAGGGGAAACAATCAGCCCCAGAATTTT	CASSSRGNNQPQNF
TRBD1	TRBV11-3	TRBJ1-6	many	TGTGCCAGCAGCTTCGGACAGGGGGCGGCTTTGGGATCACCCCTCCACTTT	CASSFGQGAALGSPLHF
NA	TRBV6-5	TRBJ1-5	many	TGTGCCAGCAGCAGGACAGCTAGCAATCAGCCCCAGCATTTT	CASSRTASNQPQHF